Listed here are 12 T cell receptor beta chains from one sample, sequenced in a study of OX40 agonist ivuxolimab in advanced cancers. TCRdb's table, derived via immunoSEQ multiplex PCR, lists solely in-frame clones and lacks some. The table has about 68,000 clones, over 75% seen once; the top ten hold around 0.68%. The specimen comprised CD4+ or CD8+ T cells sorted from blood, sampled in a trial of the OX40 agonist ivuxolimab. These receptors were obtained from an adult with an advanced solid tumor such as melanoma, head and neck, liver or kidney cancer.

This clone was observed at least ten times. CDR3 protein: CASSLVGAGEAFF. Written as DNA, the CDR3 is TGTGCCAGCAGCTTAGTGGGGGCAGGGGAAGCTTTCTTT. The genes are TRBV21-1 and TRBJ1-1; TRBD1 was called by the table and not checked on the DNA. TRBV21-1 counts as a pseudogene. The CDR3 loop spans 13 amino acids.

The chain joins TRBV27 to TRBJ2-1; 7 positions agree with TRBD2. This CDR3 region has 14 residues. CDR1 is MNHEY, CDR2 SMNVEV, per germline (reference sequence). Losses at the gene ends were 5 bases for V and 8 bases for J; bases not matched to a gene: 9. CDR3 loop: CASSPRTRGDEQFF. CDR3 bases: TGTGCCAGCAGTCCGAGGACCCGGGGGGATGAGCAGTTCTTC.

The V and J genes are TRBV11-2 and TRBJ1-4; maybe TRBD1 (5 bases). The germline CDR1 and CDR2 sequences are SGHAT and FQNNGV. Deletions cut 3 bases from V and 8 bases from J, with 19 bases between. CDR3 length: 16 residues. In DNA, the CDR3 is TGTGCCAGCAGCTTTTCTCCGGGACCGGTTAAGGAAAAACTGTTTTTT. It specifies CASSFSPGPVKEKLFF.

By share, this clone ranks as medium-sized. The chain uses TRBV14 and TRBJ2-7; no clear D gene. Trimming left V 4 bases short and J 6 bases short, with 16 bases between. The germline CDR1 and CDR2 sequences are SGHDN and FVKESK. The CDR3 sequence is 14 residues long. The CDR3 DNA sequence: TGTGCCAGCAGCCCCACCTTTGGAATCGGCGAGCAGTACTTC. It specifies CASSPTFGIGEQYF.

The chain carries TRBV4-1 and TRBJ2-6, with 7 positions matching TRBD1. The V segment lost 4 bases and the J segment 4 bases; nucleotides outside the gene matches: 4. The CDR3 has 15 amino acids. Germline CDR1 MGHRA, CDR2 YSYEKL. The CDR3 sequence: CASSRPGQGANVLTF. CDR3 sequence (DNA): TGCGCCAGCAGCCGTCCGGGACAGGGGGCCAACGTCCTGACTTTC.

The rearrangement links TRBV18 to TRBJ2-7; weak D call: TRBD1 (6 bases). The CDR3 length is 14 residues. V was trimmed by 6 bases and J by 0 bases, leaving 12 bases between them. Germline CDR1 and CDR2: KGHSH and LQKENI. Here the CDR3 DNA reads TGTGCCAGCTCTCAGGACAGCAACTCCTACGAGCAGTACTTC. Translation: CASSQDSNSYEQYF.

The CDR3 coding sequence is TGTGCCAGCAGCACGAGCGGGGGAGTTACCTACGAGCAGTACTTC. Amino acids: CASSTSGGVTYEQYF. The chain links TRBV11-2 to TRBJ2-7; 8 bases are shared with TRBD2. V lost 5 bases and J lost 2; bases outside the gene matches: 8. The CDR3 extends over 15 amino acids. The V gene's germline CDR1 is SGHAT and CDR2 FQNNGV.

The V and J genes are TRBV10-3 and TRBJ1-1; TRBD1 matches at 9 bases. The CDR3 has 16 amino acids. Trimming cost V 6 bases and J 4 bases; bases outside gene matches: 12. Germline CDR1 ENHRY, CDR2 SYGVKD. CDR3 DNA: TGTGCCATCAGCCCGGGACAGGGTAACTTCGGCACTGAAGCTTTCTTT. It codes for CAISPGQGNFGTEAFF.

This chain joins TRBV6-5 and TRBJ1-1; a possible D gene is TRBD1 (6 bases). Germline assignment: CDR1 MNHEY and CDR2 SVGAGI. The CDR3 extends over 14 amino acids. The germline V and J ends were trimmed by 7 bases and 0 bases, with 12 bases remaining between them. In DNA form, the CDR3 reads TGTGCCAGCACGTTAGGGGGGATGAACACTGAAGCTTTCTTT. Translated: CASTLGGMNTEAFF.

The J gene is TRBJ2-3, the V gene TRBV5-4, with D possibly TRBD2 on 5 matching bases. Germline V gene data show CDR1 as SGHNT and CDR2 as YYREEE (reference sequence). V lost 4 bases and J lost 6, with 9 bases in between. The CDR3 has 12 amino acids. DNA of the CDR3: TGTGCCAGCAGCCCAGAGGGTGATACGCAGTATTTT. The encoded protein is CASSPEGDTQYF.

Comments on this clone: Germline is not matched at one junction end, which may reflect a read error. This rearrangement joins TRBV6-1 to TRBJ2-1; D is unclear. From germline, CDR1 is MNHNS and CDR2 SASEGT. The CDR3 is 14 amino acids. CDR3 region: CASRDAGSYNEQLF. CDR3 nucleotide sequence: TGTGCCAGCAGAGATGCCGGCTCCTACAATGAGCAGCTCTTC.

Concerning this clone: Distinct nucleotide sequences in the sample also encode this CDR3. The rearrangement links TRBV7-2 to TRBJ2-3; D not resolved. The germline gives CDR1 SGHTA, CDR2 FQGNSA. CDR3 length equals 11 residues. Trimming pared 1 base from V and 7 bases from J, leaving 3 bases between. The CDR3, as DNA: TGTGCCAGCAGCTTAGGGTATACGCAGTATTTT. It yields the protein CASSLGYTQYF.